This note documents a single T cell receptor (beta chain) sequence. Its antigen is as yet unknown. Profiled with immunoSEQ multiplex PCR; TCRdb holds only in-frame clones, not every one. The sample contains around 2,000 clones, 31% of which appear only once. Proliferating CFSE-low MLR cells were sequenced to define alloreactive TCRbeta sequences. Graft donor PBMCs, splenocytes, lymph-node cells, or third-party PBMCs stimulated pre-transplant recipient cells. Germline loops: CDR1 MNHNY, CDR2 SVGAGI (reference sequence). The CDR3 loop spans 16 amino acids. V was clipped by 2 bases and J by 5 bases, with 19 bases between them. These data come from a study of T cell clones after liver transplantation. Study-level findings and limits: The donor-reactive repertoire was only partly measurable in two subjects, lacking donor cells.

This sequence joins TRBV6-6 and TRBJ2-7, with D tentatively TRBD2 (5 bases). This clonotype was sampled from a human patient who received a liver transplant. The graft donor may have contributed some T cells. The sample comprised CD8+ T cells from cultured PBMCs. The CDR3 loop is CASSYVTVAPEDEQYF. The CDR3 DNA sequence: TGTGCCAGCAGTTACGTCACTGTAGCCCCGGAGGACGAGCAGTACTTC.